The T cell receptor beta chain described here comes from a study of blood T cell repertoires in COVID-19. V was pared by 3 bases and J by 0 bases, with 9 bases between. CDR1 is MDHEN and CDR2 is SYDVKM in the germline V gene. CDR3 size: 15 residues. The assay was immunoSEQ multiplex PCR, and TCRdb's table has in-frame clones only and misses some. The sample carries 200,000 to 250,000 clones, around 81% recorded once. Recruitment covered about 25 US areas and drew participants whose ages spanned 18 to 89 years. In assigning cohorts, the study relied on participant-reported clinical history. Sequencing used PBMCs or T cells enriched from blood (not recorded which). The chain combines TRBV28 with TRBJ1-3; weak D call: TRBD1 (6 bases). The sequence was collected from a man in his thirties or forties with acute COVID-19. Written as DNA, the CDR3 is TGTGCCAGCAGTTTGACAGGCGACTCTGGAAACACCATATATTTT. Amino acid sequence: CASSLTGDSGNTIYF.